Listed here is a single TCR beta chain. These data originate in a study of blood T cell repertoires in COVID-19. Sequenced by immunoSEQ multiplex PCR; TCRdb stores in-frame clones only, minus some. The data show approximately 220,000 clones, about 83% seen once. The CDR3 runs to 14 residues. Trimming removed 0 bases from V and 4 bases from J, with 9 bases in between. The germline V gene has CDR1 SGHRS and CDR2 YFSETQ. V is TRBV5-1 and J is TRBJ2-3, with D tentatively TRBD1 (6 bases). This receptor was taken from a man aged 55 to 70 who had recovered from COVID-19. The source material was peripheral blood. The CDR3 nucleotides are TGCGCCAGCAGCTTGGCACAGGGCCCAGATACGCAGTATTTT. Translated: CASSLAQGPDTQYF.